The present TCR beta chain was sequenced within a study of cytomegalovirus exposure and HLA in healthy donors. Study-wide results and limits: The study designated roughly 150 TCR beta chains cytomegalovirus-associated.

About this clone itself: The antigen remains undetermined.

Assay used: immunoSEQ multiplex PCR; TCRdb lists only in-frame clones, some missing. The sample consists of 150,000 to 170,000 clones, less than 90% of them appearing once. Germline V gene sequence: CDR1 MNHEY, CDR2 SVGAGI. CDR3 size: 13 residues. With 6 bases removed from V and 6 bases from J, the gap between germline ends came to 13 bases. The rearrangement joins TRBV6-5 to TRBJ2-3, with D perhaps TRBD1 (6 bases). Sequenced: PBMCs. The receptor was isolated from a man between 18 and 35 years old in good health and CMV-seropositive. The CDR3 bases are TGTGCCAGCAGGAGAACAGGGTCTGATACGCAGTATTTT. As protein: CASRRTGSDTQYF.